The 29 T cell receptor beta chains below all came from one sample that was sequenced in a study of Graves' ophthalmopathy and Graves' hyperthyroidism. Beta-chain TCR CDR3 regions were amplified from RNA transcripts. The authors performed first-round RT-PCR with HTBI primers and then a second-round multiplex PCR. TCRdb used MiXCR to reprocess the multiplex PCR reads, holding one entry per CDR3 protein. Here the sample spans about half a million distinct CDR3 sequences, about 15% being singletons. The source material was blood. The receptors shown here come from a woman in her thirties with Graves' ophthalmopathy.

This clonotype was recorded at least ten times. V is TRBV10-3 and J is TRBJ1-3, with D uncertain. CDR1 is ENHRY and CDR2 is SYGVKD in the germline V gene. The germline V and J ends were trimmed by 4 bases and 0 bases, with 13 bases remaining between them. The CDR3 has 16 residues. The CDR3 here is CAISGSTSISGNTIYF. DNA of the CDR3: TGTGCCATCAGTGGGAGTACGTCAATCTCTGGAAACACCATATATTTT.

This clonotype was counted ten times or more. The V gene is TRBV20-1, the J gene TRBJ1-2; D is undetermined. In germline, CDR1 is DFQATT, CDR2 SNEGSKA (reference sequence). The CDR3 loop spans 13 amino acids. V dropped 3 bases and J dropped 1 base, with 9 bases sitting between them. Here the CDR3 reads CSASLSVNYGYTF. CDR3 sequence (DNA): TGCAGTGCTAGTCTGAGCGTTAACTATGGCTACACCTTC.

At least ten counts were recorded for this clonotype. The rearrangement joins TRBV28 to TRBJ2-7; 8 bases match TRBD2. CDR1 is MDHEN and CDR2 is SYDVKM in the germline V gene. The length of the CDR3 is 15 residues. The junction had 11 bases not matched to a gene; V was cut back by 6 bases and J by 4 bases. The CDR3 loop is CASSLGPAGEYEQYF. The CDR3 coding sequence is TGTGCCAGCAGCCTGGGACCAGCGGGAGAGTACGAGCAGTACTTC.

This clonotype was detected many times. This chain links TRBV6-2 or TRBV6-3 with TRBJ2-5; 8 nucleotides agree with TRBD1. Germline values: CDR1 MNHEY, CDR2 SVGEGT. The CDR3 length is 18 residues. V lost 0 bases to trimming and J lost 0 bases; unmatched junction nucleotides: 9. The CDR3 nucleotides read TGTGCCAGCAGTTACTCGTATCTCGGGACAGGCCACCAAGAGACCCAGTACTTC. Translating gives CASSYSYLGTGHQETQYF.

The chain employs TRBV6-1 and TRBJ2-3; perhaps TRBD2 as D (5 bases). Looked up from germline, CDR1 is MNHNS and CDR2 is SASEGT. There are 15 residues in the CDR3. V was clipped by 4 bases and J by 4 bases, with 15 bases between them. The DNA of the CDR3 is TGTGCCAGCAGTGGGACTGTGGAAGTGGCAGATACGCAGTATTTT. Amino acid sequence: CASSGTVEVADTQYF.

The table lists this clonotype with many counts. CDR3 loop: CASSYSGTGELFF. CDR3 in DNA: TGTGCCAGCAGTTACTCGGGCACCGGGGAGCTGTTTTTT. The chain combines TRBV6-5 with TRBJ2-2; D is unresolved. The germline V gene encodes CDR1 MNHEY and CDR2 SVGAGI. V was pared by 0 bases and J by 4 bases, with 3 bases between. The CDR3 length is 13 residues.

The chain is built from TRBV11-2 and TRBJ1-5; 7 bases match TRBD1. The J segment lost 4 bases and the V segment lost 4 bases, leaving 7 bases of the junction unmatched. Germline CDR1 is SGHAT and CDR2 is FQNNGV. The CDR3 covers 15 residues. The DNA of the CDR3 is TGTGCCAGCAGCTATCCGGGACAGAGGAATCAGCCCCAGCATTTT. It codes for CASSYPGQRNQPQHF.

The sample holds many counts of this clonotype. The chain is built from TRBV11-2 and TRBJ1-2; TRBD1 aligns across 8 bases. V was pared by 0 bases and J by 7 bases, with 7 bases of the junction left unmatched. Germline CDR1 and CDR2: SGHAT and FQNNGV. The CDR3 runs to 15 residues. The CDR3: CASSLDVGDRIGYTF. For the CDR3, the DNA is TGTGCCAGCAGCTTAGATGTAGGGGACAGGATTGGCTACACCTTC.

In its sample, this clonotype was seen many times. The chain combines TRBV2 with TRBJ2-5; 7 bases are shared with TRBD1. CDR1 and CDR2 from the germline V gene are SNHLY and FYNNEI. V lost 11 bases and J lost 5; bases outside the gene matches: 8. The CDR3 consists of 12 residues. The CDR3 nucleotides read TGTGCCGGACACAGGGGCTCGGAGACCCAGTACTTC. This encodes CAGHRGSETQYF.

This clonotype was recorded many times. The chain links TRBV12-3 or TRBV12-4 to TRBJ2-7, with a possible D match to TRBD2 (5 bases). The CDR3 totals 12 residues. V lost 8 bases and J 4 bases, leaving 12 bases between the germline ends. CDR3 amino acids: CASSPRGYEQYF. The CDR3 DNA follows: TGTGCCAGCTCACCACGGGGATACGAGCAGTACTTC.

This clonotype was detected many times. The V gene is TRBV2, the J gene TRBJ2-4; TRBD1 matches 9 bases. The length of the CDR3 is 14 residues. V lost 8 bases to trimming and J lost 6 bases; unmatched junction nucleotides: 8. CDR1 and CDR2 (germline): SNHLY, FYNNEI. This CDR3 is CASFTGGAGNIQYF. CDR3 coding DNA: TGTGCCAGCTTTACAGGGGGCGCGGGAAACATTCAGTACTTC.

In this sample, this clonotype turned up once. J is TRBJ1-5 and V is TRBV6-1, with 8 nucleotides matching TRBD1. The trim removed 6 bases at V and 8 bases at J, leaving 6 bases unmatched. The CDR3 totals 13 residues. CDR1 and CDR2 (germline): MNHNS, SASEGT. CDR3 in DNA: TGTGCCAGCAGCACGTCAGGGGGCAAGCCCCAGCATTTT. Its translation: CASSTSGGKPQHF.

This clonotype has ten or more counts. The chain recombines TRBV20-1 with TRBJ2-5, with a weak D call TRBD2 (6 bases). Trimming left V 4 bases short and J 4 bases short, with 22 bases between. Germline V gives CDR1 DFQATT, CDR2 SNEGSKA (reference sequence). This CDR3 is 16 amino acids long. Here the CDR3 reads CSAKLTGGGIRETQYF. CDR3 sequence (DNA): TGCAGTGCTAAGCTGACCGGTGGAGGGATTCGAGAGACCCAGTACTTC.

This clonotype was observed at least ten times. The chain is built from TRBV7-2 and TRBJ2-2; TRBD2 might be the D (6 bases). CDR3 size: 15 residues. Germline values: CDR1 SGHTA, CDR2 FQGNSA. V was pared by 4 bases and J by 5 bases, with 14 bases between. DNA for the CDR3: TGTGCCAGCAGCTACACTAGCTCGTGGACCGGGGAGCTGTTTTTT. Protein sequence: CASSYTSSWTGELFF.

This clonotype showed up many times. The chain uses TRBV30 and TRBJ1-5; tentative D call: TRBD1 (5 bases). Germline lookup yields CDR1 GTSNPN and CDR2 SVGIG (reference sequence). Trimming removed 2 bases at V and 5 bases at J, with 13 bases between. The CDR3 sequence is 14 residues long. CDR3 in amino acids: CAWSYDRNDQPQHF. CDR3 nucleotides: TGTGCCTGGAGTTACGACAGAAACGATCAGCCCCAGCATTTT.

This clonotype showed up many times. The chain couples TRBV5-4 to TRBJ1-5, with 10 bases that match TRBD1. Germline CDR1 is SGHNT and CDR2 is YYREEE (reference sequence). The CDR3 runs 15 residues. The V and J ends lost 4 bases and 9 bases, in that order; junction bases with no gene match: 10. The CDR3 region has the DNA TGTGCCAGCAGCCAGGGGACAGGGGAGAGTGTGCCCCAGCATTTT. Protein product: CASSQGTGESVPQHF.

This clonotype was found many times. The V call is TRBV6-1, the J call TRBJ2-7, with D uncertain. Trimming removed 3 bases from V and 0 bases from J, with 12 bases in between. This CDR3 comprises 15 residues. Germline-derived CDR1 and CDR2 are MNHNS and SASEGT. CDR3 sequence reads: CASSERHPYSYEQYF. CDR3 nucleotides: TGTGCCAGCAGTGAGAGGCATCCATACTCCTACGAGCAGTACTTC.

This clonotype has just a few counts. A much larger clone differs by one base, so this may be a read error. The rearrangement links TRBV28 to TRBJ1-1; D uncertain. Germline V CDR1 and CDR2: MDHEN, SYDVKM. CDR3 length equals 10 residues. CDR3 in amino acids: CARVNTESFF. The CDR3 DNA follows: TGTGCCAGGGTCAACACTGAATCTTTCTTT.

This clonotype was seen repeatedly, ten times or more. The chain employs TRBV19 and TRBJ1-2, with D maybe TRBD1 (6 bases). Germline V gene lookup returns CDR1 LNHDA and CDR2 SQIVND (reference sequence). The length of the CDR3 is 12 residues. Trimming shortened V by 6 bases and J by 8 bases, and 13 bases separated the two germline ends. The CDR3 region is CASRMTGGGYTF. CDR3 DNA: TGTGCCAGTAGAATGACAGGCGGCGGCTACACCTTC.

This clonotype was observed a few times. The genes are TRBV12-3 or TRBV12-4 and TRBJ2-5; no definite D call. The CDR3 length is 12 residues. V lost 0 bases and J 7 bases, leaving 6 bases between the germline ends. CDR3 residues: CASSLAQRTQYF. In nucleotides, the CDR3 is TGTGCCAGCAGTTTAGCCCAACGGACCCAGTACTTC.

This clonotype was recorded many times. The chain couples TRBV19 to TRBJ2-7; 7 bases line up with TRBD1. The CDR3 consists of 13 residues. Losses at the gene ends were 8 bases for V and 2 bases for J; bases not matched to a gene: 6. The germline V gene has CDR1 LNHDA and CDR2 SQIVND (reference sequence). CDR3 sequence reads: CASGDRFPYEQYF. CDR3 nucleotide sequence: TGTGCCAGTGGGGACAGATTCCCCTACGAGCAGTACTTC.

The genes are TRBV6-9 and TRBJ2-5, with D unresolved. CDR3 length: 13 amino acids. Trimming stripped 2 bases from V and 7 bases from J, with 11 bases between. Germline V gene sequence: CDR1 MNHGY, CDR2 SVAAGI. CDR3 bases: TGTGCCAGCAGTTATGATGACCGTGCGACCCAGTACTTC. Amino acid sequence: CASSYDDRATQYF.

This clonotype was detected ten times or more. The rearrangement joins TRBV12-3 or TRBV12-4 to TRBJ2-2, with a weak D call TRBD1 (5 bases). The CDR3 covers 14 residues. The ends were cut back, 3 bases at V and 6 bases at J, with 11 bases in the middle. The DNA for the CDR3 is TGTGCCAGCAGTTTGATAGGGGCGGCCGGGGAGCTGTTTTTT. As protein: CASSLIGAAGELFF.

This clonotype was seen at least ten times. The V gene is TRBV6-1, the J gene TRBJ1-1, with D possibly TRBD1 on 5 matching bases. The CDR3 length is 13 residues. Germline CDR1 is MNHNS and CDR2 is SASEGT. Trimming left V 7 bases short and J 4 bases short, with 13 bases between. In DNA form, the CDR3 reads TGTGCCAGCACAGGGTACGGGGGCACTGAAGCTTTCTTT. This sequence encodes CASTGYGGTEAFF.

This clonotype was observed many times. In DNA form, the CDR3 reads TGTGCCAGCAGTTTACGACGGTTGAACACTGAAGCTTTCTTT. It specifies CASSLRRLNTEAFF. The V call is TRBV12-3 or TRBV12-4, the J call TRBJ1-1; no clear D gene. V was clipped by 2 bases and J by 0 bases, with 7 bases between them. The CDR3 totals 14 residues.

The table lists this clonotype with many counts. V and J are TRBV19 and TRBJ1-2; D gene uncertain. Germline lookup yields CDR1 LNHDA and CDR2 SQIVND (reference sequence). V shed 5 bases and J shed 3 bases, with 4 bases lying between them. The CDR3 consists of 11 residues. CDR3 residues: CASSQYYGYTF. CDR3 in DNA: TGTGCCAGTAGTCAGTACTATGGCTACACCTTC. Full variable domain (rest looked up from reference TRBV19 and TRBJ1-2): DGGITQSPKYLFRKEGQNVTLSCEQNLNHDAMYWYRQDPGQGLRLIYYSQIVNDFQKGDIAEGYSVSREKKESFPLTVTSAQKNPTAFYLCASSQYYGYTFGSGTRLTVV.

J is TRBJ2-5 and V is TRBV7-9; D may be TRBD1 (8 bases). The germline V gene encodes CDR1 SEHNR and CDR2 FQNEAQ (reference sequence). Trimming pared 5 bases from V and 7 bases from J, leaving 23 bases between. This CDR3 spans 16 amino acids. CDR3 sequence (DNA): TGTGCCAGCAGCCTCAGAGCAGGGGGCGAGCGGGGGACCCAGTACTTC. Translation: CASSLRAGGERGTQYF. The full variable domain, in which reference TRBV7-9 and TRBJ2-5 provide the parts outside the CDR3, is DTGVSQNPRHKITKRGQNVTFRCDPISEHNRLYWYRQTLGQGPEFLTYFQNEAQLEKSRLLSDRFSAERPKGSFSTLEIQRTEQGDSAMYLCASSLRAGGERGTQYFGPGTRLLVL.

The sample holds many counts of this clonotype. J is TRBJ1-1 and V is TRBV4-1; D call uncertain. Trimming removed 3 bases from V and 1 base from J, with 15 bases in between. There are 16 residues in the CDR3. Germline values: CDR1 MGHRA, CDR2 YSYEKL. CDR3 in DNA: TGCGCCAGCAGCCACGTTTTCCCGCCGGCGAACACTGAAGCTTTCTTT. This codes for CASSHVFPPANTEAFF.

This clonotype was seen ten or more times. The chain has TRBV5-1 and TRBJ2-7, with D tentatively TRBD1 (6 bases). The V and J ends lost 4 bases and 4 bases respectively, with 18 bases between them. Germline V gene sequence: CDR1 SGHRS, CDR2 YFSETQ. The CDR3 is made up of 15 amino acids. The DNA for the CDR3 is TGCGCCAGCAGCGTTGATACAGGGAACCCTTACGAGCAGTACTTC. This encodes CASSVDTGNPYEQYF.